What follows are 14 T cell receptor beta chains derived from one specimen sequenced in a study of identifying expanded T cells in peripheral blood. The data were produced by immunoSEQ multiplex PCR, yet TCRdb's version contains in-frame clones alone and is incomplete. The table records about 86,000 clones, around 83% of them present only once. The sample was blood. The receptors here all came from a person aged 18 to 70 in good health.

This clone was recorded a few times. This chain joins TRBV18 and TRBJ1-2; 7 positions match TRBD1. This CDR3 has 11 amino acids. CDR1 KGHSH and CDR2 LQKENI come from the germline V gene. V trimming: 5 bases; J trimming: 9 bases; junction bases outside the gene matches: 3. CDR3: CASSTQGSYTF. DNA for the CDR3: TGTGCCAGCTCAACACAGGGGAGCTACACCTTC.

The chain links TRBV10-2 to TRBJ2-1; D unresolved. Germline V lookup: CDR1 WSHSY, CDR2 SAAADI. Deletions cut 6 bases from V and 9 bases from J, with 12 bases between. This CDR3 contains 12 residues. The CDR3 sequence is CASRDPRGEQFF. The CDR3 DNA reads TGCGCCAGCAGGGACCCCCGTGGTGAGCAGTTCTTC.

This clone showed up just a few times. CDR3 bases: TGTGCCAGCAGTGAATTCTGGCCGAGGAATGAGCAGTTCTTC. Encoded protein: CASSEFWPRNEQFF. The chain has TRBV6-1 and TRBJ2-1, with D unresolved. This CDR3 is 14 amino acids long. V lost 2 bases, J lost 7 bases, and 12 bases lay in between. Germline CDR1 and CDR2: MNHNS and SASEGT.

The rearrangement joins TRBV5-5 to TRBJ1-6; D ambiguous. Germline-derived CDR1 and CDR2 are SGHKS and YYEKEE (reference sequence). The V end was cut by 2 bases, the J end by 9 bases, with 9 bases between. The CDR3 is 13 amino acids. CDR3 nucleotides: TGTGCCAGCAGCTTACTAGCGTCTTCACCCCTCCACTTT. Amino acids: CASSLLASSPLHF.

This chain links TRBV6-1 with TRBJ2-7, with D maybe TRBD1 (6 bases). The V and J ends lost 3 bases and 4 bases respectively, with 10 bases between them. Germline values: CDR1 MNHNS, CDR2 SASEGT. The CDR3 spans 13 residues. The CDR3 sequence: CASSDGRGYEQYF. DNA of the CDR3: TGTGCCAGCAGTGATGGCAGGGGATACGAGCAGTACTTC.

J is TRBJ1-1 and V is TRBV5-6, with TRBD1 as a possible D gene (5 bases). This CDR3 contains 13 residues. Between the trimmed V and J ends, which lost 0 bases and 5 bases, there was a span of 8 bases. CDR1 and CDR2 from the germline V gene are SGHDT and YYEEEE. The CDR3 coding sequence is TGTGCCAGCAGCTTGGCAGGGTCGACTGAAGCTTTCTTT. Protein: CASSLAGSTEAFF.

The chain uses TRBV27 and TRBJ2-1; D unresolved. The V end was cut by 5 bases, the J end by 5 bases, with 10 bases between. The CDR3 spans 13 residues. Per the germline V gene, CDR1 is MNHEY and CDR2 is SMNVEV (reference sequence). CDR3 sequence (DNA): TGTGCCAGCAGTCTTGACACCCACAATGAGCAGTTCTTC. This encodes CASSLDTHNEQFF.

In DNA form, the CDR3 reads TGTGCCAGCAGCTTTACAACCTACGAGCAGTACTTC. This translates into CASSFTTYEQYF. V gene TRBV7-9 combines with J gene TRBJ2-7; the D is unclear. The CDR3 length is 12 residues. CDR1 is SEHNR, CDR2 FQNEAQ, per germline (reference sequence). Trimming pared 3 bases from V and 2 bases from J, leaving 5 bases between.

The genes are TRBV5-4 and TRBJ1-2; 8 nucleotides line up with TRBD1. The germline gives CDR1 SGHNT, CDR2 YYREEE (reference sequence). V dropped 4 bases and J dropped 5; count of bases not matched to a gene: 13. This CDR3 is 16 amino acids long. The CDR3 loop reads CASSGRTGQDGYGYTF. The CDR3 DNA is TGTGCCAGCAGCGGACGAACGGGACAGGATGGATATGGCTACACCTTC.

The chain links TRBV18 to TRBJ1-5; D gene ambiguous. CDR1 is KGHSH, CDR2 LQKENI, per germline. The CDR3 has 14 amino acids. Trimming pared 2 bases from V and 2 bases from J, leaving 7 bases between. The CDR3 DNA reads TGTGCCAGCTCACCAGTTACTGGCAATCAGCCCCAGCATTTT. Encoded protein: CASSPVTGNQPQHF.

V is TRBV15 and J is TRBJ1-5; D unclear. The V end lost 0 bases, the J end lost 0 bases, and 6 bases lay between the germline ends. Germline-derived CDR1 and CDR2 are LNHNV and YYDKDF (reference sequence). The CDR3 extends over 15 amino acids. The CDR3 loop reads CATSRDTFSNQPQHF. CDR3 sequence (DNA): TGTGCCACCAGCAGAGATACTTTTAGCAATCAGCCCCAGCATTTT.

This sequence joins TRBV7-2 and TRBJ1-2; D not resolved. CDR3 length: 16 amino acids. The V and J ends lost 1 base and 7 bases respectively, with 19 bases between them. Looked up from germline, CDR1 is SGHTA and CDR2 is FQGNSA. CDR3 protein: CASSLVSGRLGSGYTF. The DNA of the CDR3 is TGTGCCAGCAGCTTAGTAAGTGGACGGCTTGGCTCTGGCTACACCTTC.

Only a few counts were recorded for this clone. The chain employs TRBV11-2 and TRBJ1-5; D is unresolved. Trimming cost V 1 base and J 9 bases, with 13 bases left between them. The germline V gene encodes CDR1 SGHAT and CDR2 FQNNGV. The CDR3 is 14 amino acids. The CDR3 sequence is CASSLAGPYRPQHF. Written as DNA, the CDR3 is TGTGCCAGCAGCTTAGCTGGCCCGTATCGGCCCCAGCATTTT.

The CDR3 bases are TGCGCCAGCAGCCAGGACCCGTCTGTGAGGGGTCCATACTTC. It specifies CASSQDPSVRGPYF. V usage is TRBV4-1 and J usage is TRBJ2-7; D may match TRBD1 or TRBD2 (5 bases each). The CDR3 contains 14 residues. Between the trimmed V and J ends, which lost 3 bases and 13 bases, there was a span of 22 bases. CDR1 is MGHRA and CDR2 is YSYEKL in the germline V gene.